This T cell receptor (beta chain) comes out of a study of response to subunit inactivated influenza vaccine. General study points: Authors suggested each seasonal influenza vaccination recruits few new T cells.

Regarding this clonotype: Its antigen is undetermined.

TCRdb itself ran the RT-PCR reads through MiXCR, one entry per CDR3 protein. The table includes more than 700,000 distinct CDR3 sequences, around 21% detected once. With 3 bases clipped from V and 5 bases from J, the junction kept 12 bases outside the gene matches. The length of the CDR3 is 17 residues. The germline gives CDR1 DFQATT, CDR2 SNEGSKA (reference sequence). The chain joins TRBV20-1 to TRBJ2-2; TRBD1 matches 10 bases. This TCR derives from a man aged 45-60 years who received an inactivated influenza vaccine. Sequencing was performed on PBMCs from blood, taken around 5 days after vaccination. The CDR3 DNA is TGCAGTGCTAGCGATCCGGGACAGGGGAGTTGGACCGGGGAGCTGTTTTTT. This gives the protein CSASDPGQGSWTGELFF.